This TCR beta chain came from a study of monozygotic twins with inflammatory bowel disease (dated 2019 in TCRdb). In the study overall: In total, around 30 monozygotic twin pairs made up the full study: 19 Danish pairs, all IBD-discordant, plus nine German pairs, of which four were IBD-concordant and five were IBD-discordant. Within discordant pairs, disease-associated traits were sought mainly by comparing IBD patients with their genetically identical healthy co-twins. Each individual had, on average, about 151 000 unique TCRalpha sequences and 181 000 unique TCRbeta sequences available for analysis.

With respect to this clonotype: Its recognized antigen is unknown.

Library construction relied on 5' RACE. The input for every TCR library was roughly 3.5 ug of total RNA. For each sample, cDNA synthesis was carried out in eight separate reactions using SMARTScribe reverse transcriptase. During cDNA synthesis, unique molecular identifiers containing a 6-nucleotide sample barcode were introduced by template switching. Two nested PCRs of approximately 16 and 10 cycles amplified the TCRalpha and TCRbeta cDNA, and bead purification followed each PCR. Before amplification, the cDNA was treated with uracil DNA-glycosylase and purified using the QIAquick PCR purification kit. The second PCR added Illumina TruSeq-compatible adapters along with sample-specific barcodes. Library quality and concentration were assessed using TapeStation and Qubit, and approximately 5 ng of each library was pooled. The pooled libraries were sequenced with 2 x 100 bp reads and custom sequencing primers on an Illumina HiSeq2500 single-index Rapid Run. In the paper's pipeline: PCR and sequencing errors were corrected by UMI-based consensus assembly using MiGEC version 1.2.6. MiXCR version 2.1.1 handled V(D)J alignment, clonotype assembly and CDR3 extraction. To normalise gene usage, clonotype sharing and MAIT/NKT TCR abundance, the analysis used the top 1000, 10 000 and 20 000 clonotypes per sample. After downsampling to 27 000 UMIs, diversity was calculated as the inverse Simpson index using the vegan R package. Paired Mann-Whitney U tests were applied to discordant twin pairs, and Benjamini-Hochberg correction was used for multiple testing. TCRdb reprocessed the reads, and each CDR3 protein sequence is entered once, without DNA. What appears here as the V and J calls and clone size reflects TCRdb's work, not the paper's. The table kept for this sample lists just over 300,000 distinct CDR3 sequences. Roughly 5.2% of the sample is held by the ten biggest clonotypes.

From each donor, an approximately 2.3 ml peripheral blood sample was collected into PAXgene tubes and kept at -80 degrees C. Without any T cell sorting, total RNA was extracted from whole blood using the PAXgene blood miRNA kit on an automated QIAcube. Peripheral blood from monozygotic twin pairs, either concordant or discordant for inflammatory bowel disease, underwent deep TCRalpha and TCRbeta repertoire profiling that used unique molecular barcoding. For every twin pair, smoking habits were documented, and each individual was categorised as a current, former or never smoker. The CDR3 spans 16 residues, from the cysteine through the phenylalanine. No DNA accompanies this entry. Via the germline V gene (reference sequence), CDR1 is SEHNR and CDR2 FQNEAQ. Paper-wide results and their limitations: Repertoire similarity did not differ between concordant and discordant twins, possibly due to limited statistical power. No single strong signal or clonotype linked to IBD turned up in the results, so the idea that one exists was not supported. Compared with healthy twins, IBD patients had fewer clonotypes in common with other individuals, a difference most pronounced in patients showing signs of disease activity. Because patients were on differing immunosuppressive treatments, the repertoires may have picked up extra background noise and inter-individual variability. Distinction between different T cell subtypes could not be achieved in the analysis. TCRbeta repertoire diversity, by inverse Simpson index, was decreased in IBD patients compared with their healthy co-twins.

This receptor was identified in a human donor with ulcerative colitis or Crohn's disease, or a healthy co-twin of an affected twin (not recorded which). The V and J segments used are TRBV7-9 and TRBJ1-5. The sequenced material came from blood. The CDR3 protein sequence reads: CASSRAGGGEDQPQHF.